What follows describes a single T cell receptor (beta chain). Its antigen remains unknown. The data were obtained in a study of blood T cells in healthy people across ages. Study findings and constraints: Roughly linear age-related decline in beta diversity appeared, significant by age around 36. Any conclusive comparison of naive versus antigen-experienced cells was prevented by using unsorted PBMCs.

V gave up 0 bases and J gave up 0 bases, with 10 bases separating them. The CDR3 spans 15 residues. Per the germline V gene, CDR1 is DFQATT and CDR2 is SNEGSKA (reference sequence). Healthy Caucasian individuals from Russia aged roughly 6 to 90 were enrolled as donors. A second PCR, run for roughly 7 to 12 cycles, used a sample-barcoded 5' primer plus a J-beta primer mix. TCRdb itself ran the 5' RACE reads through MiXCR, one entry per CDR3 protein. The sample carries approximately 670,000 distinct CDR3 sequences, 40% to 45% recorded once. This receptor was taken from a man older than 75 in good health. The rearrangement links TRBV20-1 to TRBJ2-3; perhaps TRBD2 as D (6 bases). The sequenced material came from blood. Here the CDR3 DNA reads TGCAGTGCTAGAGAGGGGGGTACTAGCACAGATACGCAGTATTTT. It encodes CSAREGGTSTDTQYF.